This is a list of T cell receptor beta chains from one sample in a study of T cell changes during pregnancy in multiple sclerosis. The table came from immunoSEQ multiplex PCR; TCRdb's copy has only in-frame clones and leaves some out. In the table there are roughly 87,000 clones, 91% of which are singletons. The input for sequencing was PBMCs, taken in the first trimester of pregnancy. The receptors were sampled from a female donor in good health, serving as a control in a pregnancy study. Some clones in this sample may be carry-over from other donors' samples. CDR3s include the opening cysteine and the closing phenylalanine or tryptophan. The order of the fields is J gene, V gene, D gene, clone size, CDR3 protein, CDR3 DNA. The D gene is left open where the match is weak. Clone size appears in some rows only: once, few, many, or a class for an expanded clone.

TRBJ1-5 | TRBV25-1 | - | - | CASSESLYPSNQPQHF | TGTGCCAGCAGTGAAAGTTTGTACCCGAGTAATCAGCCCCAGCATTTT
TRBJ2-1 | TRBV6-6 | - | - | CASSSGTLHNEQFF | TGTGCCAGCAGTTCTGGGACACTCCACAATGAGCAGTTCTTC
TRBJ1-2 | TRBV20-1 | - | - | CSAFHSGGYTF | TGCAGTGCTTTTCACAGTGGTGGCTACACCTTC
TRBJ1-6 | TRBV21-1 | - | - | CASSKRTGPCNSPLHF | TGTGCCAGCAGCAAGAGGACAGGGCCTTGCAATTCACCCCTCCACTTT
TRBJ1-4 | TRBV4-3 | - | - | CASSQDLLEGSEKLFF | TGCGCCAGCAGCCAAGATCTTTTGGAGGGATCGGAAAAACTGTTTTTT
TRBJ2-3 | TRBV7-9 | TRBD2 | - | CASSAQRGPDWKGDTQYF | TGTGCCAGCAGCGCCCAGCGGGGTCCCGACTGGAAGGGAGATACGCAGTATTTT
TRBJ1-4 | TRBV30 | - | - | CAWSWGHFEKLFF | TGTGCCTGGAGTTGGGGACATTTTGAAAAACTGTTTTTT
TRBJ1-1 | TRBV5-4 | - | - | CASSSGGITEAFF | TGTGCCAGCAGTTCCGGAGGAATCACTGAAGCCTTCTTT
TRBJ2-5 | TRBV28 | TRBD2 | - | CASSLGGLEQETQYF | TGTGCCAGCAGTCTCGGGGGGTTGGAGCAAGAGACCCAGTACTTC
TRBJ1-4 | TRBV28 | - | - | CASSSLNEKLFF | TGTGCCAGCAGTTCCCTGAATGAAAAACTGTTTTTT
TRBJ2-2 | TRBV6-5 | - | once | CASGSGGELFF | TGTGCCAGCGGCTCGGGGGGGGAGCTGTTTTTT
TRBJ1-3 | TRBV21-1 | - | - | CASSKVTRRTGEPRSGNTIYF | TGTGCCAGCAGCAAAGTGACGAGGAGAACAGGGGAGCCCCGCTCTGGAAACACCATATATTTT
TRBJ2-1 | TRBV7-9 | - | - | CASGVSEQFF | TGTGCCAGCGGAGTCTCCGAGCAGTTCTTC
TRBJ2-7 | TRBV4-3 | - | - | CASSQERGITAYEQYF | TGCGCCAGCAGCCAAGAACGCGGTATAACTGCCTACGAGCAGTACTTC
TRBJ2-7 | TRBV5-1 | TRBD1 | - | CASSQFGTGTYEQYF | TGCGCCAGCAGCCAGTTTGGGACAGGCACCTACGAGCAGTACTTC
TRBJ2-7 | TRBV28 | - | - | CASGRLSYEQYF | TGTGCCAGCGGGCGCCTGTCCTACGAGCAGTACTTC
TRBJ2-5 | TRBV7-9 | - | - | CASTPLGKTQYF | TGTGCCAGCACGCCGCTAGGAAAGACCCAGTACTTC
TRBJ2-4 | TRBV5-6 | - | - | CASSLVGGENIQYF | TGTGCCAGCAGCTTGGTAGGGGGAGAGAACATTCAGTACTTC
TRBJ2-7 | TRBV27 | - | - | CASSMTELGTYEQYF | TGTGCCAGCAGTATGACAGAGTTAGGCACCTACGAGCAGTACTTC
TRBJ2-5 | TRBV14 | - | - | CASSQDSSGTRGQYF | TGTGCCAGCAGCCAAGATTCCAGCGGGACCAGGGGCCAGTACTTC
TRBJ1-1 | TRBV6-1 | - | - | CATDDRLGLRAFF | TGTGCCACCGACGACAGATTGGGACTCCGAGCTTTCTTT
TRBJ2-5 | TRBV11-2 | - | - | CASGLVVRETQYF | TGTGCCAGCGGCCTCGTGGTAAGAGAGACCCAGTACTTC
TRBJ1-2 | TRBV28 | TRBD1 | - | CASSRQGVPYGYTF | TGTGCCAGCAGTCGACAGGGGGTCCCCTATGGCTACACCTTC
TRBJ2-1 | TRBV10-3 | TRBD1 | - | CAISERLTGDNEQFF | TGTGCCATCAGTGAGAGATTGACAGGGGACAATGAGCAGTTCTTC
TRBJ2-2 | TRBV5-4 | - | - | CASSPLEGELFF | TGTGCCAGCAGCCCCTTGGAGGGGGAGCTGTTTTTT
TRBJ2-1 | TRBV6-6 | TRBD1 | few | CASSFQGAFNEQFF | TGTGCCAGCAGTTTCCAGGGGGCGTTCAATGAGCAGTTCTTC
TRBJ1-1 | TRBV29-1 | TRBD1 | - | CSVEVLWGQGARAFF | TGCAGCGTTGAAGTGTTGTGGGGTCAGGGGGCGAGAGCTTTCTTT
TRBJ2-7 | TRBV10-2 | TRBD2 | - | CASKRLAGTGDEQYF | TGCGCCAGCAAACGACTAGCGGGGACTGGGGACGAGCAGTACTTC
TRBJ1-2 | TRBV7-9 | - | - | CASSLDVVADYGYTF | TGTGCCAGCAGCTTAGATGTTGTTGCGGACTATGGCTACACCTTC
TRBJ1-2 | TRBV28 | - | - | CASDDPGLGYTF | TGTGCCAGCGACGATCCGGGACTTGGCTACACCTTC
TRBJ2-3 | TRBV6-1 | - | once | CASRGTPTDTQYF | TGTGCCAGCAGAGGGACTCCCACAGATACGCAGTATTTT
TRBJ2-2 | TRBV4-1 | TRBD2 | - | CASSQEGGGVTGELFF | TGCGCCAGCAGCCAAGAGGGCGGGGGTGTCACCGGGGAGCTGTTTTTT
TRBJ2-1 | TRBV19 | - | - | CASQTGTENNEQFF | TGTGCCAGCCAGACCGGGACTGAGAACAATGAGCAGTTCTTC
TRBJ1-4 | TRBV6-1 | TRBD1 | once | CASSSTDRGGEKLFF | TGTGCCAGCAGTTCGACGGACAGGGGAGGCGAAAAACTGTTTTTT
TRBJ1-1 | TRBV5-1 | - | - | CASSSETGNTEAFF | TGCGCCAGCAGCTCCGAGACAGGGAACACTGAAGCTTTCTTT
TRBJ2-1 | TRBV18 | TRBD2 | - | CASSPPGLAGGSEQFF | TGTGCCAGCTCACCACCCGGACTAGCGGGAGGTAGTGAGCAGTTCTTC
TRBJ1-2 | TRBV5-1 | - | - | CASSLAVGYNYGYTF | TGCGCCAGCAGCTTGGCCGTGGGCTATAACTATGGCTACACCTTC
TRBJ1-3 | TRBV16 | - | - | CASSPQAPSGNTIYF | TGTGCCAGCAGCCCCCAGGCACCCTCTGGAAACACCATATATTTT
TRBJ2-1 | TRBV18 | TRBD1 | - | CASSPPGQGRYNEQFF | TGTGCCAGCTCACCCCCGGGACAGGGCAGATACAATGAGCAGTTCTTC
TRBJ1-5 | TRBV7-8 | TRBD1 | - | CASSRTGSRQPQHF | TGTGCCAGCAGCCGGACAGGGTCTCGTCAGCCCCAGCATTTT
TRBJ2-5 | TRBV5-1 | TRBD1 | - | CASSWGQGIQETQYF | TGCGCCAGCAGCTGGGGACAGGGCATTCAAGAGACCCAGTACTTC
TRBJ2-5 | TRBV9 | - | - | CASSVESETQYF | TGTGCCAGCAGCGTAGAGAGCGAGACCCAGTACTTC
TRBJ1-1 | TRBV4-2 | - | few | CASSHPLGGTEAFF | TGTGCCAGCAGCCACCCTCTAGGGGGCACTGAAGCTTTCTTT
TRBJ1-2 | TRBV7-9 | - | few | CASSFGDDYGYTF | TGTGCCAGCAGCTTCGGGGATGACTATGGCTACACCTTC
TRBJ2-5 | TRBV29-1 | TRBD2 | - | CSVSPSGTSRFGETQYF | TGCAGCGTTAGTCCCAGCGGGACTTCCAGGTTTGGGGAGACCCAGTACTTC
TRBJ1-2 | TRBV10-2 | - | - | CASTLGRSNYGYTF | TGCGCCAGTACCCTAGGTCGGTCTAACTATGGCTACACCTTC
TRBJ2-1 | TRBV4-2 | - | large | CASSQSDNEQFF | TGTGCCAGCAGCCAGTCGGACAATGAGCAGTTCTTC
TRBJ2-6 | TRBV4-2 | - | - | CASSQVLSGANVLTF | TGTGCCAGCAGCCAAGTACTCTCTGGGGCCAACGTCCTGACTTTC
TRBJ2-7 | TRBV15 | - | - | CATTLDTTLSYEQYF | TGTGCCACCACACTTGACACGACCCTCTCCTACGAGCAGTACTTC